This TCR beta chain was captured by sequencing in a study of CXCR3-negative and CXCR3-positive naive CD8 T cells. General study points: Freshly isolated PBMCs were used in most assays, given partial CXCR3 loss after freezing. It was found that naive subsets had comparable surface CD5, and TCR strength was inferred from TRB CDR3 properties. Comparison of naive cells showed more hydrophobic TRB CDR3s in CXCR3-positive than in CXCR3-negative naive cells.

The CDR3 extends over 14 amino acids. Germline CDR1 MNHEY, CDR2 SMNVEV (reference sequence). Libraries were UMI-labeled 5' RACE TRB cDNA. TCRdb reprocessed the 5' RACE reads; each CDR3 protein has one entry and no DNA is given. The sample totals 90,000 to 150,000 distinct CDR3 sequences. A word on this clonotype: Its target is not known.

Triplicate sorts, approximately 300,000 cells apiece, were made for each CD8+ T cell subset. The sample was naive CXCR3+ CD8+ T cells from blood. Subset of the sample: CD45RO-CCR7+CD27+CD95- naive CD8+ T cells expressing CXCR3 (TNR3+). The sequence was obtained from a human donor in good health. Some clones in this sample may be carry-over from other donors' samples. The chain combines TRBV27 with TRBJ2-3; TCRdb outputs TRBD2, but without DNA this stays unchecked. The CDR3 sequence is CASTRAGGTDTQYF.